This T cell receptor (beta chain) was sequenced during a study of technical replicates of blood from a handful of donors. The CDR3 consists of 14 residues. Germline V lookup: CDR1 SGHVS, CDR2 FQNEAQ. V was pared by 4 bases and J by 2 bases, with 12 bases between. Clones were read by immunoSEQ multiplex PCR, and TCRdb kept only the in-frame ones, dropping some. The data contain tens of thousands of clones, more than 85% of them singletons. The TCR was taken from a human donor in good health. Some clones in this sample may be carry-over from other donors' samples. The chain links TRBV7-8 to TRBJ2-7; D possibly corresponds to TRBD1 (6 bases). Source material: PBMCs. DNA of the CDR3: TGTGCCAGCAGCTCCCGGACAGAAACCTACGAGCAGTACTTC. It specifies CASSSRTETYEQYF.